Below, 9 T cell receptor beta chains from the same sample are listed, as sequenced in a study of cytomegalovirus exposure and HLA in healthy donors. The PCR ran on 60 Vbeta and 13 Jbeta primers. Measured with immunoSEQ multiplex PCR; TCRdb has only the in-frame clones, and not every one. The sample contains fewer than 65,000 clones, approximately 70% of which appear only once. The source material was PBMCs. The receptors shown here come from a man aged 45-65 years in good health and CMV-seronegative.

This clone was observed a few times. The V call is TRBV6-4, the J call TRBJ2-7; 11 bases map to TRBD1. Germline V gene data show CDR1 as MRHNA and CDR2 as SNTAGT. CDR3 length equals 14 residues. J gave up 3 bases and V 3 bases, and 1 base lay outside the gene matches. The CDR3 DNA follows: TGTGCCAGCAGTGAGGGGACAGGGGGCTACGAGCAGTACTTC. As protein: CASSEGTGGYEQYF.

This clone occurred once. This sequence joins TRBV19 and TRBJ1-2; D remains unclear. This CDR3 comprises 15 residues. Trimming cost V 3 bases and J 3 bases, with 14 bases left between them. Germline CDR1 and CDR2: LNHDA and SQIVND (reference sequence). The CDR3 here is CASSIQGWGDYGYTF. Here the CDR3 DNA reads TGTGCCAGTAGTATTCAAGGTTGGGGAGACTATGGCTACACCTTC. The entire variable domain, with the rest obtained from reference TRBV19 and TRBJ1-2, is as follows: DGGITQSPKYLFRKEGQNVTLSCEQNLNHDAMYWYRQDPGQGLRLIYYSQIVNDFQKGDIAEGYSVSREKKESFPLTVTSAQKNPTAFYLCASSIQGWGDYGYTFGSGTRLTVV.

The chain recombines TRBV5-1 with TRBJ2-3, with D possibly matching TRBD2 (6 bases). The germline V and J ends were trimmed by 7 bases and 0 bases, with 18 bases remaining between them. Germline CDR1 and CDR2: SGHRS and YFSETQ. CDR3 size: 16 residues. CDR3 residues: CASDRAGATSTDTQYF. The CDR3 DNA reads TGCGCCAGCGACAGAGCGGGCGCCACTAGCACAGATACGCAGTATTTT.

The rearrangement joins TRBV5-1 to TRBJ2-1; TRBD2 agrees at 11 bases. This CDR3 region has 15 residues. The J segment lost 3 bases and the V segment lost 4 bases, leaving 3 bases of the junction unmatched. Germline V gene sequence: CDR1 SGHRS, CDR2 YFSETQ. This CDR3 reads CASSDGTSGYNEQFF. CDR3 in DNA: TGCGCCAGCAGCGACGGGACTAGCGGCTACAATGAGCAGTTCTTC.

The chain uses TRBV29-1 and TRBJ1-2; D not certain. The V gene's germline CDR1 is SQVTM and CDR2 ANQGSEA. V gave up 3 bases and J gave up 4 bases, with 15 bases separating them. The CDR3 is 14 amino acids. The CDR3, as DNA: TGCAGCGTTGAGTCTGACCCAGAGGGCTATGGCTACACCTTC. Translating gives CSVESDPEGYGYTF.

This chain links TRBV5-8 with TRBJ2-7, with TRBD1 as a possible D gene (7 bases). Trimming removed 0 bases at V and 4 bases at J, with 14 bases between. The CDR3 is 15 residues long. Germline values: CDR1 SGHTS, CDR2 YDEGEE. In DNA, the CDR3 is TGTGCCAGCAGCTTGGGCAGGGGGGTGAATTACGAGCAGTACTTC. Protein sequence: CASSLGRGVNYEQYF.

This chain uses TRBV10-2 with TRBJ2-1; 8 nucleotides align to TRBD2. The CDR3 runs 14 residues. J gave up 8 bases and V 7 bases, and 10 bases lay outside the gene matches. The germline V gene has CDR1 WSHSY and CDR2 SAAADI. CDR3 coding DNA: TGCGCCAGCAAATTCCAGCGGGGGACGGATGAGCAGTTCTTC. Protein sequence: CASKFQRGTDEQFF.

This chain joins TRBV25-1 and TRBJ1-2, with 7 bases identical to TRBD1. CDR1 is MGHDK, CDR2 SYGVNS, per germline. V was clipped by 4 bases and J by 4 bases; unmatched bases: 18. The CDR3 spans 18 residues. Here the CDR3 reads CASSGWGVNRGTGYGYTF. CDR3 DNA sequence: TGTGCCAGCAGTGGGTGGGGAGTCAACAGGGGTACGGGCTATGGCTACACCTTC.

With respect to this clone: At one boundary the junction diverges from the germline segment, which might be a read error. CDR3 protein: CASSTGEAGELLF. The CDR3 DNA reads as TGCGCCAGCAGCACAGGGGAGGCCGGGGAGCTGCTTTTT. The chain links TRBV10-2 to TRBJ2-2, with D perhaps matching TRBD1 (7 bases). This CDR3 has 13 residues. CDR1 is WSHSY and CDR2 is SAAADI in the germline V gene.